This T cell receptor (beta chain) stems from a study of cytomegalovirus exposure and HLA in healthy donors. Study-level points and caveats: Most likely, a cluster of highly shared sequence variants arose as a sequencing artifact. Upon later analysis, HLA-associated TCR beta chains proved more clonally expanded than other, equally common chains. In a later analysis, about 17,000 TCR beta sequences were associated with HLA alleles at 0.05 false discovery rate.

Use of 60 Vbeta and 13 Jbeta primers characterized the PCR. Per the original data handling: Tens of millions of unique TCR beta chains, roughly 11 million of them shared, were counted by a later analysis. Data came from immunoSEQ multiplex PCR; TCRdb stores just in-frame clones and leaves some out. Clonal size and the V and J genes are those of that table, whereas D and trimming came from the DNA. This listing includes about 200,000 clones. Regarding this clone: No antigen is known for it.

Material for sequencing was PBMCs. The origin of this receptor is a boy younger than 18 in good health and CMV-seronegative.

CDR3 residues: CASSPGGLAGYNEQFF. The CDR3, as DNA: TGTGCCAGCAGCCCCGGGGGACTAGCGGGATACAATGAGCAGTTCTTC. This sequence joins TRBV7-8 and TRBJ2-1; 13 bases are shared with TRBD2. The CDR3 has 16 residues. Germline V gene lookup returns CDR1 SGHVS and CDR2 FQNEAQ. The trim removed 5 bases at V and 4 bases at J, leaving 5 bases unmatched.